The 15 T cell receptor beta chains listed next were all sequenced from one sample in a study of vaccination and CD4 T cells after COVID-19. Cultured CD4+ T cell DNA was sequenced using the Oncomine TCR Beta short-read assay. Via MiXCR, TCRdb re-called the PCR reads, giving one row per CDR3 protein. The sample contains around 8,100 distinct CDR3 sequences, about 20% of which appear only once. The treatment is: approximately 11-day PBMC culture with coronavirus spike peptide pools or control peptides (ViraFEST assay). These receptors are not linked to any known antigen. The input for sequencing was CD4+ T cells from blood, cultured in vitro, taken after SARS-CoV-2 vaccination. The source is a human donor who had recovered from COVID-19.

This clonotype turned up a few times. This chain links TRBV20-1 with TRBJ2-1; possibly TRBD2 for D (6 bases). The CDR3 is 11 residues long. V lost 4 bases and J 8 bases, leaving 9 bases between the germline ends. Germline-derived CDR1 and CDR2 are DFQATT and SNEGSKA (reference sequence). The CDR3 DNA sequence: TGCAGTGCTATATGGAGGGATGAGCAGTTCTTC. Amino acids: CSAIWRDEQFF.

This clonotype counts as medium-sized (0.01 to 0.1%). The rearrangement joins TRBV15 to TRBJ2-5; D might be TRBD1 or TRBD2, each matching 6 bases. Looked up from germline, CDR1 is LNHNV and CDR2 is YYDKDF (reference sequence). Trimming removed 8 bases from V and 5 bases from J, with 15 bases in between. This CDR3 contains 13 residues. This CDR3 is CATGGHRGETQYF. CDR3 in DNA: TGTGCCACCGGGGGCCATCGGGGGGAGACCCAGTACTTC.

The V gene is TRBV6-4, the J gene TRBJ1-1; D is possibly TRBD1 (6 bases). Deletions cut 6 bases from V and 7 bases from J, with 18 bases between. The CDR3 length is 14 residues. Looked up from germline, CDR1 is MRHNA and CDR2 is SNTAGT. CDR3 sequence reads: CASRPQEGGGEAFF. DNA for the CDR3: TGTGCCAGCAGACCACAGGAGGGAGGGGGTGAAGCTTTCTTT.

By its share, this clonotype is medium-sized (0.01 to 0.1%). The gene calls are TRBV6-1 and TRBJ2-7, with 8 bases fitting TRBD1. This CDR3 is 13 amino acids long. Germline V lookup: CDR1 MNHNS, CDR2 SASEGT. V lost 6 bases to trimming and J lost 4 bases; unmatched junction nucleotides: 5. The CDR3 nucleotides read TGTGCCAGCAGAAGCGACAGGGGATACGAGCAGTACTTC. Its translation: CASRSDRGYEQYF.

The J gene is TRBJ2-3, the V gene TRBV2, with 10 bases aligning to TRBD2. The J segment lost 0 bases and the V segment lost 6 bases, leaving 6 bases of the junction unmatched. The CDR3 length is 16 residues. The V gene's germline CDR1 is SNHLY and CDR2 FYNNEI. In DNA, the CDR3 is TGTGCCAGCAGCACCGGACTAGCGGCTAGCACAGATACGCAGTATTTT. Protein product: CASSTGLAASTDTQYF. The full variable domain, rest sourced from reference TRBV2 and TRBJ2-3, is EPEVTQTPSHQVTQMGQEVILRCVPISNHLYFYWYRQILGQKVEFLVSFYNNEISEKSEIFDDQFSVERPDGSNFTLKIRSTKLEDSAMYFCASSTGLAASTDTQYFGPGTRLTVL.

This clonotype was observed a few times. The CDR3 nucleotides are TGTGCCAGCAGGTCCGGGACAGGCGGCTACAATGAGCAGTTCTTC. The encoded protein is CASRSGTGGYNEQFF. The rearrangement uses TRBV7-6 and TRBJ2-1, with 8 bases identical to TRBD1. The CDR3 runs to 15 residues. From germline, CDR1 is SGHVS and CDR2 FNYEAQ. After removal of 6 bases from V and 3 bases from J, the junction contained 7 bases not matched to a gene. Filled out from reference TRBV7-6 and TRBJ2-1, the complete variable domain reads GAGVSQSPRYKVTKRGQDVALRCDPISGHVSLYWYRQALGQGPEFLTYFNYEAQQDKSGLPNDRFSAERPEGSISTLTIQRTEQRDSAMYRCASRSGTGGYNEQFFGPGTRLTVL.

This clonotype occurred a few times. CDR3 sequence (DNA): TGTGCCAGCAGCTCGACCGGGACTAGCTTAGATACGCAGTATTTT. Protein product: CASSSTGTSLDTQYF. The chain employs TRBV7-9 and TRBJ2-3; TRBD2 matches at 9 bases. Trimming cost V 4 bases and J 5 bases; bases outside gene matches: 7. The germline V gene has CDR1 SEHNR and CDR2 FQNEAQ (reference sequence). The CDR3 extends over 15 amino acids. Looking up the rest from reference TRBV7-9 and TRBJ2-3 gives the full variable domain: DTGVSQNPRHKITKRGQNVTFRCDPISEHNRLYWYRQTLGQGPEFLTYFQNEAQLEKSRLLSDRFSAERPKGSFSTLEIQRTEQGDSAMYLCASSSTGTSLDTQYFGPGTRLTVL.

This clonotype was seen only a few times. The CDR3 region is CASRKTSLDTQYF. As DNA, the CDR3 is TGTGCCAGCAGAAAGACTAGCCTAGATACGCAGTATTTT. The V and J genes are TRBV28 and TRBJ2-3; 7 bases align to TRBD2. The CDR3 spans 13 residues. With 6 bases clipped from V and 5 bases from J, the junction kept 5 bases outside the gene matches. Germline lookup yields CDR1 MDHEN and CDR2 SYDVKM.

This clonotype is medium-sized within its sample. The chain has TRBV6-1 and TRBJ2-5; 7 positions match TRBD1. CDR3 size: 15 residues. The V gene end was trimmed by 3 bases and the J gene end by 0 bases; junction bases not matched to a gene: 4. The germline V gene has CDR1 MNHNS and CDR2 SASEGT. The CDR3 is CASSENRGDQETQYF. Here the CDR3 DNA reads TGTGCCAGCAGTGAGAACAGGGGAGACCAAGAGACCCAGTACTTC.

The chain links TRBV11-2 to TRBJ2-3; 12 positions match TRBD2. J gave up 0 bases and V 5 bases, and 9 bases lay outside the gene matches. Germline lookup yields CDR1 SGHAT and CDR2 FQNNGV. The CDR3 is 18 residues long. For the CDR3, the DNA is TGTGCCAGCAGCGGGCCTAGCGGGGGGGCGATAAGCACAGATACGCAGTATTTT. It is translated as CASSGPSGGAISTDTQYF.

The CDR3 loop is CSVEAEGGLQYF. DNA of the CDR3: TGCAGCGTTGAAGCGGAAGGGGGCCTGCAGTACTTC. V usage is TRBV29-1 and J usage is TRBJ2-7, with 7 bases fitting TRBD1. Germline assignment: CDR1 SQVTM and CDR2 ANQGSEA. This CDR3 has 12 residues. V lost 1 base to trimming and J lost 9 bases; unmatched junction nucleotides: 6.

The rearrangement uses TRBV4-3 and TRBJ2-3, with 10 bases matching TRBD2. The V gene end was trimmed by 4 bases and the J gene end by 2 bases; junction bases not matched to a gene: 6. CDR1 LGHNA and CDR2 YSLEER come from the germline V gene. The CDR3 covers 16 residues. The DNA for the CDR3 is TGCGCCAGCAGCCCTTGGACTAGCGGCGACACAGATACGCAGTATTTT. It is translated as CASSPWTSGDTDTQYF.

This rearrangement joins TRBV5-1 to TRBJ2-1; 10 bases match TRBD1. Germline assignment: CDR1 SGHRS and CDR2 YFSETQ. There are 15 residues in the CDR3. The V gene end was trimmed by 5 bases and the J gene end by 5 bases; junction bases not matched to a gene: 7. CDR3 residues: CASRRGQGPDNEQFF. DNA for the CDR3: TGCGCCAGCAGAAGGGGACAGGGGCCCGACAATGAGCAGTTCTTC.

In this sample, this clonotype is medium-sized. The chain links TRBV10-2 to TRBJ2-5, with 7 bases lining up with TRBD2. The CDR3 contains 15 residues. V trimming: 6 bases; J trimming: 2 bases; junction bases outside the gene matches: 9. Germline CDR1 reads WSHSY; CDR2 reads SAAADI. The CDR3 bases are TGCGCCAGCAGGCCTTCGGGGGGTCGGCAAGAGACCCAGTACTTC. Translating gives CASRPSGGRQETQYF.

This clonotype qualifies as medium-sized. This chain connects TRBV20-1 to TRBJ2-7, with D perhaps TRBD2 (6 bases). The CDR3 contains 14 residues. V lost 3 bases to trimming and J lost 5 bases, with 17 bases between them. Germline V CDR1 and CDR2: DFQATT, SNEGSKA (reference sequence). CDR3 coding DNA: TGCAGTGCTAGGGTAGGAGGGGTAGGGAACGAGCAGTACTTC. This sequence encodes CSARVGGVGNEQYF.